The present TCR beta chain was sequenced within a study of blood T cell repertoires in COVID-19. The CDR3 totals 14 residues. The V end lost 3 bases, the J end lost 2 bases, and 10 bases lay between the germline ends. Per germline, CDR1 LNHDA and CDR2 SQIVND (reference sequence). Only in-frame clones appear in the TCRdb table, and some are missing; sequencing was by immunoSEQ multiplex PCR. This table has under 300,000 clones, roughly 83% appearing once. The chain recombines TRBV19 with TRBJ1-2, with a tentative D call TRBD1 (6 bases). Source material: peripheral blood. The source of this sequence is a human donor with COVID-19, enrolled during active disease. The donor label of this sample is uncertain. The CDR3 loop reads CASSIRDTNYGYTF. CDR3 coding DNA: TGTGCCAGTAGTATTAGGGACACGAACTATGGCTACACCTTC.